This is a list of T cell receptor beta chains from one sample in a study of neurological immune-mediated disorders. TCRdb reprocessed the 5' RACE reads via MiXCR and lists one record per CDR3 protein. The data contain 65,000 to 85,000 distinct CDR3 sequences, 2.5% to 3.5% of them singletons. Sequenced sample: PBMCs. These receptors were obtained from a woman between 50 and 59 years old with multiple sclerosis. CDR3s include the opening cysteine and the closing phenylalanine or tryptophan. D genes are given only for firm matches. Not all rows give a size; the values are once, few, many and, for expanded clones, a class.

>TRBJ2-6|TRBV6-1|.|many
CASRRGSSGANVLTF
TGTGCCAGCAGGCGGGGTTCCTCTGGGGCCAACGTCCTGACTTTC
>TRBJ2-3|TRBV15|.|many
CATSRDRGGGPTDTQYF
TGTGCCACCAGCAGAGATCGAGGGGGGGGGCCCACAGATACGCAGTATTTT
>TRBJ1-1|TRBV5-5|.|many
CASSFRWAGAFF
TGTGCCAGCAGTTTTAGATGGGCGGGGGCTTTCTTT
>TRBJ2-7|TRBV24-1|.|many
CATSDLLQGPYEQYF
TGTGCCACCAGTGACCTCCTTCAGGGGCCCTACGAGCAGTACTTC
>TRBJ1-2|TRBV2|TRBD1|.
CASSRGLGYGYTF
TGTGCCAGCAGCAGGGGGCTTGGCTATGGCTACACCTTC
>TRBJ2-2|TRBV20-1|.|many
CSARGQGWDGELFF
TGCAGTGCTAGAGGGCAGGGGTGGGACGGGGAGCTGTTTTTT
>TRBJ1-2|TRBV19|.|few
CASSIDYGAGYTF
TGTGCCAGTAGTATCGACTACGGGGCAGGCTACACCTTC
>TRBJ1-6|TRBV3-1|.|.
CASRLTGENSPLHF
TGTGCCAGCAGACTTACGGGGGAAAATTCACCCCTCCACTTT
>TRBJ2-5|TRBV12-3/TRBV12-4|.|many
CASSTDRSGTQYF
TGTGCCAGCAGCACTGACCGTTCCGGGACCCAGTACTTC
>TRBJ2-1|TRBV5-5|TRBD2|few
CASSSGLLAGGYNEQFF
TGTGCCAGCAGCTCGGGACTTCTAGCGGGGGGGTACAATGAGCAGTTCTTC
>TRBJ2-5|TRBV20-1|.|many
CSARDWGGQETQYF
TGCAGTGCTAGAGATTGGGGTGGCCAAGAGACCCAGTACTTC
>TRBJ2-3|TRBV12-3/TRBV12-4|.|many
CASSPTTGMAQYF
TGTGCCAGCAGTCCGACGACGGGGATGGCGCAGTATTTT
>TRBJ1-1|TRBV18|.|.
CASSREGGTEAFF
TGTGCCAGCTCACGGGAGGGTGGCACTGAAGCTTTCTTT
>TRBJ2-1|TRBV15|.|once
CATSRGGDSHEQFF
TGTGCCACCAGCAGAGGCGGGGACTCCCATGAGCAGTTCTTC
>TRBJ2-7|TRBV28|.|many
CASSQTGIPTYEQYF
TGTGCCAGCAGTCAAACAGGGATCCCGACCTACGAGCAGTACTTC
>TRBJ2-4|TRBV2|.|few
CASSEGQTIWDIQYF
TGTGCCAGCAGCGAAGGACAGACCATTTGGGACATTCAGTACTTC
>TRBJ1-1|TRBV6-6|.|many
CASSYSPALNTEAFF
TGTGCCAGCAGTTACTCTCCGGCCTTGAACACTGAAGCTTTCTTT
>TRBJ1-5|TRBV5-1|.|many
CASSLAGPQSGQPQHF
TGCGCCAGCAGCTTGGCAGGACCTCAATCAGGTCAGCCCCAGCATTTT
>TRBJ2-3|TRBV6-2/TRBV6-3|.|many
CASSSNTDTQYF
TGTGCCAGCAGTTCTAATACAGATACGCAGTATTTT
>TRBJ2-1|TRBV10-2|.|many
CASSESLAPPYNEQFF
TGCGCCAGCAGTGAATCCCTGGCCCCACCCTACAATGAGCAGTTCTTC
>TRBJ1-5|TRBV20-1|.|.
CSAKPQNIGSNQPQNF
TGCAGTGCCAAGCCTCAAAACATTGGGAGCAATCAGCCCCAGAATTTT
>TRBJ2-6|TRBV28|.|many
CASRPQMSGANVLTF
TGTGCCAGCAGACCCCAGATGTCTGGGGCCAACGTCCTGACTTTC
>TRBJ1-6|TRBV9|.|many
CASSVSDTHSPLHF
TGTGCCAGCAGCGTATCGGACACGCATTCACCCCTCCACTTT
>TRBJ2-3|TRBV7-2|TRBD2|many
CASSFSGLAPDTQYF
TGTGCCAGCAGCTTTTCGGGACTAGCCCCCGATACGCAGTATTTT
>TRBJ2-1|TRBV3-1|.|many
CASSLRGYNEQFF
TGTGCCAGCAGCCTCCGCGGGTACAATGAGCAGTTCTTC
>TRBJ1-2|TRBV27|TRBD1|many
CASSHTGTGKANYGYTF
TGTGCCAGCAGTCACACCGGGACAGGGAAAGCTAACTATGGCTACACCTTC
>TRBJ2-1|TRBV6-8|TRBD2|many
CASSYLIAGGLNEQFF
TGTGCCAGCAGTTACCTCATAGCGGGGGGGCTCAATGAGCAGTTCTTC